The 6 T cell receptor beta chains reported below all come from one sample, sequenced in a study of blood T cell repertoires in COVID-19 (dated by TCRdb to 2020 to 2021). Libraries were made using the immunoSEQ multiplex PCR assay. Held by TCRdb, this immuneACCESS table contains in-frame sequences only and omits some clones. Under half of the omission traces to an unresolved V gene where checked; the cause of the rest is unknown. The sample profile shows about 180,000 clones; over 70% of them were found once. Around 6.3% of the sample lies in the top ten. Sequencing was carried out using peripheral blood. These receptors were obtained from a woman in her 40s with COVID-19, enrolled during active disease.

The CDR3 region has the DNA TGTGCCAGCAGTATCTCCGGGTGGAACTATGGCTACACCTTC. Its translation is CASSISGWNYGYTF. This chain uses TRBV6-5 with TRBJ1-2; D gene uncertain. CDR3 length: 14 amino acids. Germline V CDR1 and CDR2: MNHEY, SVGAGI. V was clipped by 5 bases and J by 2 bases, with 12 bases between them.

The CDR3 DNA sequence: TGCGCCAGCAGCATCGGCGGGCGCGCGAACACCGGGGAGCTGTTTTTT. Protein sequence: CASSIGGRANTGELFF. The chain couples TRBV5-1 to TRBJ2-2, with D tentatively TRBD2 (5 bases). The CDR3 length is 16 residues. Germline V gives CDR1 SGHRS, CDR2 YFSETQ. V was cut by 4 bases and J by 0 bases, with 13 bases left in between.

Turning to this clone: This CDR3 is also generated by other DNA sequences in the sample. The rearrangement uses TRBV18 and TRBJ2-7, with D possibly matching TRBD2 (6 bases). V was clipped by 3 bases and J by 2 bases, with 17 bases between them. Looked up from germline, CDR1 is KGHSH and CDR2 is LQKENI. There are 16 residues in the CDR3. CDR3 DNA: TGTGCCAGCTCACCCGGAGGGGTTCCCGGGGCCTACGAGCAGTACTTC. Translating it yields CASSPGGVPGAYEQYF.

CDR3 coding DNA: TGTGCCAGCAGTGTCCTCTCGACAGGGGAATACGAGCAGTACTTC. It translates to CASSVLSTGEYEQYF. The V call is TRBV2, the J call TRBJ2-7; the match to TRBD1 covers 8 bases. The trim removed 4 bases at V and 4 bases at J, leaving 9 bases unmatched. Germline CDR1 is SNHLY and CDR2 is FYNNEI. This CDR3 is built from 15 residues.

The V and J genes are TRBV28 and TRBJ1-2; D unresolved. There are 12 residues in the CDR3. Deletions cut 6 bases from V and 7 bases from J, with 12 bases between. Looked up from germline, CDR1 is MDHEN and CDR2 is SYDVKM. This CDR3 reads CASRAQPGGYTF. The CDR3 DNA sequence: TGTGCCAGCAGGGCCCAACCGGGTGGCTACACCTTC.

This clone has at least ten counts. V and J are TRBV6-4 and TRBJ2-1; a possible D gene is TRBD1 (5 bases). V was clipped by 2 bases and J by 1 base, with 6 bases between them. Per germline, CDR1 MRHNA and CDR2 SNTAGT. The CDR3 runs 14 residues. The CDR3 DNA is TGTGCCAGCAGTGACGGACAATCCTACAATGAGCAGTTCTTC. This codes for CASSDGQSYNEQFF.